This is a list of T cell receptor beta chains from one sample in a study of response to subunit inactivated influenza vaccine. MiXCR, run by TCRdb on the RT-PCR reads, gives a single entry per CDR3 protein. The sample holds a few hundred thousand distinct CDR3 sequences, 12% seen once. This material consisted of non-naive T cells sorted from PBMCs, taken around two weeks before vaccination. The receptors here all came from a man between 50 and 59 years old who received an inactivated influenza vaccine. CDR3s include the opening cysteine and the closing phenylalanine or tryptophan. The order of the fields is V gene, CDR3 length, J gene, clone size, D gene, CDR3 DNA, CDR3 protein. A D gene is named only where the DNA matches it firmly. Where a row states a size, it is once, few, many or the class of an expanded clone; other rows omit it.

V gene: TRBV28; CDR3 length: 18; J gene: TRBJ2-6; clone size: few; D gene: -; CDR3 DNA: TGTGCCAGCAGTCCGCAATTCTCCTACTACTCTGGGGCCAACGTCCTGACTTTC; CDR3 protein: CASSPQFSYYSGANVLTF
V gene: TRBV20-1; CDR3 length: 13; J gene: TRBJ1-6; clone size: many; D gene: -; CDR3 DNA: TGCAGTGGGAGGGGGGCCCTAAATTCACCCCTCCACTTT; CDR3 protein: CSGRGALNSPLHF
V gene: TRBV12-3/TRBV12-4; CDR3 length: 15; J gene: TRBJ2-7; clone size: once; D gene: -; CDR3 DNA: TGTGCCAGCAGTCCTAGGGCCCCAGGACACTACGAGCAGTACTTC; CDR3 protein: CASSPRAPGHYEQYF
V gene: TRBV10-3; CDR3 length: 16; J gene: TRBJ2-7; clone size: -; D gene: -; CDR3 DNA: TGTGCCATCAGTGAGTCGTGGGACTCCTTCTCCTACGAGCAGTACTTC; CDR3 protein: CAISESWDSFSYEQYF
V gene: TRBV7-9; CDR3 length: 15; J gene: TRBJ1-6; clone size: few; D gene: -; CDR3 DNA: TGTGCCAGCAGCTTATCGGGCAGGGGCAATTCACCCCTCCACTTT; CDR3 protein: CASSLSGRGNSPLHF
V gene: TRBV6-5; CDR3 length: 14; J gene: TRBJ1-2; clone size: -; D gene: -; CDR3 DNA: TGTGCCAGCAGTTACTCTCAGAGAACCTATGGCTACACCTTC; CDR3 protein: CASSYSQRTYGYTF
V gene: TRBV5-1; CDR3 length: 12; J gene: TRBJ2-7; clone size: few; D gene: -; CDR3 DNA: TGCGCCAGCAGCTTGGGTCGGGGCGAGCAGTACTTC; CDR3 protein: CASSLGRGEQYF
V gene: TRBV12-3/TRBV12-4; CDR3 length: 12; J gene: TRBJ2-7; clone size: few; D gene: -; CDR3 DNA: TGTGCCAGCAGGGCGGTGGGGTACGAGCAGTACTTC; CDR3 protein: CASRAVGYEQYF
V gene: TRBV12-3/TRBV12-4; CDR3 length: 16; J gene: TRBJ2-3; clone size: few; D gene: TRBD2; CDR3 DNA: TGTGCCAGCAGTTTTAAGACTAGCGGGGGCAGAGATACGCAGTATTTT; CDR3 protein: CASSFKTSGGRDTQYF
V gene: TRBV10-3; CDR3 length: 13; J gene: TRBJ1-1; clone size: -; D gene: TRBD1; CDR3 DNA: TGTGCCATCAGTCCAACAGGGGGGACTGAAGCTTTCTTT; CDR3 protein: CAISPTGGTEAFF
V gene: TRBV28; CDR3 length: 15; J gene: TRBJ2-7; clone size: many; D gene: -; CDR3 DNA: TGTGCCAGCAGACTACCGAGAGGGACCATAGGCGAGCAGTACTTC; CDR3 protein: CASRLPRGTIGEQYF
V gene: TRBV7-2; CDR3 length: 14; J gene: TRBJ1-1; clone size: -; D gene: -; CDR3 DNA: TGTGCCAGCAGCCCCTCGAGAGGCAACACTGAAGCTTTCTTT; CDR3 protein: CASSPSRGNTEAFF
V gene: TRBV28; CDR3 length: 13; J gene: TRBJ2-3; clone size: few; D gene: -; CDR3 DNA: TGTGCCAGCAGCAAGGGGAGCCTGGATACGCAGTATTTT; CDR3 protein: CASSKGSLDTQYF
V gene: TRBV15; CDR3 length: 16; J gene: TRBJ2-7; clone size: many; D gene: -; CDR3 DNA: TGTGCCACCAGCAGAGGGATTGGACTCAGCTCCTACGAGCAGTACTTC; CDR3 protein: CATSRGIGLSSYEQYF
V gene: TRBV5-6; CDR3 length: 13; J gene: TRBJ2-3; clone size: many; D gene: -; CDR3 DNA: TGTGCCAGCAGCCGGACTATGACAGATACGCAGTATTTT; CDR3 protein: CASSRTMTDTQYF
V gene: TRBV5-1; CDR3 length: 13; J gene: TRBJ2-3; clone size: many; D gene: -; CDR3 DNA: TGCGCCAGCAGTCCCGGGGGCTCAGGGACGCAGTATTTT; CDR3 protein: CASSPGGSGTQYF
V gene: TRBV12-3/TRBV12-4; CDR3 length: 13; J gene: TRBJ2-1; clone size: -; D gene: TRBD2; CDR3 DNA: TGTGCCAGCAGTCCCGGGGGGTTTGTTGAGCAGTTCTTC; CDR3 protein: CASSPGGFVEQFF
V gene: TRBV20-1; CDR3 length: 14; J gene: TRBJ2-2; clone size: few; D gene: -; CDR3 DNA: TGCAGTGCTAGTGGGGGGAGAAAACCCGGGGAGCTGTTTTTT; CDR3 protein: CSASGGRKPGELFF
V gene: TRBV6-2/TRBV6-3; CDR3 length: 13; J gene: TRBJ2-7; clone size: -; D gene: TRBD2; CDR3 DNA: TGTGCCAGCACCCCGGGGAGGGAATACGAGCAGTACTTC; CDR3 protein: CASTPGREYEQYF
V gene: TRBV28; CDR3 length: 13; J gene: TRBJ1-2; clone size: few; D gene: -; CDR3 DNA: TGTGCCGTCGATAAGGCGTCGGAGTATGGCTACACCTTC; CDR3 protein: CAVDKASEYGYTF
V gene: TRBV3-1; CDR3 length: 14; J gene: TRBJ2-7; clone size: few; D gene: -; CDR3 DNA: TGTGCCAGCAGCCAAGGGGACGGTCCCTACGAGCAGTACTTC; CDR3 protein: CASSQGDGPYEQYF
V gene: TRBV24-1; CDR3 length: 14; J gene: TRBJ2-2; clone size: -; D gene: -; CDR3 DNA: TGTGCCACCAGTGATCCTTTGACCACCGGGGAGCTGTTTTTT; CDR3 protein: CATSDPLTTGELFF
V gene: TRBV7-9; CDR3 length: 15; J gene: TRBJ1-4; clone size: many; D gene: TRBD1; CDR3 DNA: TGTGCCAGCAGAAGGACAGGGAGCACTAATGAAAAACTGTTTTTT; CDR3 protein: CASRRTGSTNEKLFF
V gene: TRBV5-1; CDR3 length: 14; J gene: TRBJ1-2; clone size: -; D gene: TRBD1; CDR3 DNA: TGCGCCAGCAGCACCGGACAGGGAAACTATGGCTACACCTTC; CDR3 protein: CASSTGQGNYGYTF
V gene: TRBV7-9; CDR3 length: 15; J gene: TRBJ2-2; clone size: -; D gene: -; CDR3 DNA: TGTGCCAGCAGCTTAGGAGGGGCGCACACCGGGGAGCTGTTTTTT; CDR3 protein: CASSLGGAHTGELFF
V gene: TRBV4-2; CDR3 length: 14; J gene: TRBJ2-1; clone size: -; D gene: -; CDR3 DNA: TGTGCCAGCAGCCAAGGATACGGGCGCAATGAGCAGTTCTTC; CDR3 protein: CASSQGYGRNEQFF
V gene: TRBV24-1; CDR3 length: 16; J gene: TRBJ2-5; clone size: -; D gene: -; CDR3 DNA: TGTGCCACCAGTGATCGAGGAGCCGGGACACAAGAGACCCAGTACTTC; CDR3 protein: CATSDRGAGTQETQYF
V gene: TRBV5-8; CDR3 length: 15; J gene: TRBJ1-1; clone size: few; D gene: TRBD1; CDR3 DNA: TGTGCCAGCAGCCACAGGACAGGGGGAGGCACTGAAGCTTTCTTT; CDR3 protein: CASSHRTGGGTEAFF
V gene: TRBV7-9; CDR3 length: 14; J gene: TRBJ2-5; clone size: few; D gene: TRBD1; CDR3 DNA: TGTGCCAGCAGCCAGGGGACAGCCCAAGAGACCCAGTACTTC; CDR3 protein: CASSQGTAQETQYF
V gene: TRBV7-2; CDR3 length: 14; J gene: TRBJ2-4; clone size: many; D gene: -; CDR3 DNA: TGTGCCAGCAGCTTAGAGCAGGGGACTACTCTTAAGTACTTC; CDR3 protein: CASSLEQGTTLKYF
V gene: TRBV4-1; CDR3 length: 14; J gene: TRBJ2-1; clone size: -; D gene: -; CDR3 DNA: TGCGCCAGCAGCCAAGATTCGCGCTACAATGAGCAGTTCTTC; CDR3 protein: CASSQDSRYNEQFF
V gene: TRBV20-1; CDR3 length: 14; J gene: TRBJ1-3; clone size: few; D gene: -; CDR3 DNA: TGCAGTGCTAGAGTCGGAGGACCTGGAAACACCATATATTTT; CDR3 protein: CSARVGGPGNTIYF
V gene: TRBV4-3; CDR3 length: 14; J gene: TRBJ2-7; clone size: many; D gene: TRBD1; CDR3 DNA: TGCGCCAGCAGCCTCGGGACAGGGGACTCGAAGCAGTACTTC; CDR3 protein: CASSLGTGDSKQYF
V gene: TRBV7-8; CDR3 length: 14; J gene: TRBJ2-1; clone size: -; D gene: TRBD1; CDR3 DNA: TGTGCCAGCAGTATGGGACAGGGTAAGGACGAGCAGTTCTTC; CDR3 protein: CASSMGQGKDEQFF
V gene: TRBV4-1; CDR3 length: 16; J gene: TRBJ2-2; clone size: few; D gene: TRBD2; CDR3 DNA: TGCGCCAGCAGCCAAGAAGCGGGAATAAGCACCGGGGAGCTGTTTTTT; CDR3 protein: CASSQEAGISTGELFF
V gene: TRBV15; CDR3 length: 13; J gene: TRBJ2-2; clone size: -; D gene: -; CDR3 DNA: TGTGCCACCGCCGGGAGTAGCGGCGGGGAGCTGTTTTTT; CDR3 protein: CATAGSSGGELFF
V gene: TRBV4-3; CDR3 length: 14; J gene: TRBJ1-5; clone size: -; D gene: -; CDR3 DNA: TGCGCCAGCAGCCTATCGACAGTCAATCAGCCCCAGCATTTT; CDR3 protein: CASSLSTVNQPQHF
V gene: TRBV6-5; CDR3 length: 14; J gene: TRBJ1-2; clone size: -; D gene: -; CDR3 DNA: TGTGCCAGCAGTTACTCTAGGGGAGAATATGGCTACACCTTC; CDR3 protein: CASSYSRGEYGYTF
V gene: TRBV20-1; CDR3 length: 12; J gene: TRBJ2-7; clone size: many; D gene: -; CDR3 DNA: TGCAGTGCTCCCGCACTAGTCTCCGAGCAGTACTTC; CDR3 protein: CSAPALVSEQYF
V gene: TRBV30; CDR3 length: 16; J gene: TRBJ1-1; clone size: few; D gene: TRBD1; CDR3 DNA: TGTGCCTGGAGGCCTAGACAGGGGGCAGGGAGCACTGAAGCTTTCTTT; CDR3 protein: CAWRPRQGAGSTEAFF